The present TCR beta chain was sequenced within a study of Ad26.COV2.S vaccination and SARS-CoV-2 variants. General observations from the study: Those who received the vaccine showed greater spike-specific TCR breadth than those given placebo.

V was pared by 5 bases and J by 0 bases, with 14 bases of the junction left unmatched. CDR3 size: 21 residues. Germline V gene data show CDR1 as LGHDT and CDR2 as YNNKEL (reference sequence). Sequenced by immunoSEQ multiplex PCR; TCRdb stores in-frame clones only, minus some. The table records around 86,000 clones, around 82% of them present only once. Worth noting for this clone: What it binds is unknown.

This clonotype was sampled from a human donor who had recovered from COVID-19. The sequencing used peripheral blood, collected after recovery from COVID-19. The chain joins TRBV3-1 (or the pseudogene TRBV3-2) to TRBJ2-1; TRBD2 matches at 15 bases. The CDR3 DNA reads TGTGCCAGCAGCAAGATTGGAGGTGGGACTAGCGGGAGGAGCTCCTACAATGAGCAGTTCTTC. This gives the protein CASSKIGGGTSGRSSYNEQFF.